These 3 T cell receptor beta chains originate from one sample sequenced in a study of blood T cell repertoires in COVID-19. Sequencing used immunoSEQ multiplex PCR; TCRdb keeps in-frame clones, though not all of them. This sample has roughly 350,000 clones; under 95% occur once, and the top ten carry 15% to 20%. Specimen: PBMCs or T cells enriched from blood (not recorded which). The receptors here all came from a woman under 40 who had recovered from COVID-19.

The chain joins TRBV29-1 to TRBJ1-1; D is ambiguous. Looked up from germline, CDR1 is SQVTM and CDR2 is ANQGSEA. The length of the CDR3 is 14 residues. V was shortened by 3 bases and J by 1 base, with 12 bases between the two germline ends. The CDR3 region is CSVDSSRWNTEAFF. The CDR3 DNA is TGCAGCGTTGACTCGTCCCGGTGGAACACTGAAGCTTTCTTT.

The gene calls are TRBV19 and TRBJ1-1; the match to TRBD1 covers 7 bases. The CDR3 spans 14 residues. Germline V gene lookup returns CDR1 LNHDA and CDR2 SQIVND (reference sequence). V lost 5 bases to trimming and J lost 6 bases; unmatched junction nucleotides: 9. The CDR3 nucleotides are TGTGCCAGTAGTGCTCACAGGGGTTCCGCTGAAGCTTTCTTT. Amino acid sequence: CASSAHRGSAEAFF.

CDR3 loop: CASSQGYQGGSEKLFF. CDR3 nucleotide sequence: TGCGCCAGCAGCCAAGGTTATCAGGGCGGAAGTGAAAAACTGTTTTTT. The chain employs TRBV4-1 and TRBJ1-4; possibly TRBD1 for D (5 bases). The CDR3 sequence is 16 residues long. From germline, CDR1 is MGHRA and CDR2 YSYEKL. The ends were cut back, 1 base at V and 7 bases at J, with 16 bases in the middle.